Shown below are 20 T cell receptor beta chains from a single sample sequenced in a study of T-cell reconstitution after alpha-beta-depleted transplantation in children. TCRbeta library construction was performed incorporating unique molecular identifiers. MiXCR, applied by TCRdb to the PCR reads, yields one record per CDR3 protein. This sample has roughly 70,000 distinct CDR3 sequences, with roughly 4.9% found just once. Material: PBMCs, mostly from graft donor cells, obtained 180 days after TCRalphabeta/CD19-depleted stem cell transplant. Receptors were obtained from a boy less than two years old who had a stem cell transplant for acute myeloid leukemia, so the T cells may come from the graft donor.

This clonotype was detected ten times or more. The rearrangement links TRBV20-1 to TRBJ2-7; TRBD2 aligns across 8 bases. Trimming removed 5 bases from V and 6 bases from J; junction bases left unmatched: 12. Germline V gives CDR1 DFQATT, CDR2 SNEGSKA (reference sequence). The CDR3 has 14 residues. CDR3 nucleotides: TGCAGTGCTCTCTCGCCGGGACTAGTCCGCGAGCAGTACTTC. This gives the protein CSALSPGLVREQYF.

This clonotype was recorded at least ten times. V gene TRBV10-3 combines with J gene TRBJ2-7; 11 bases agree with TRBD1. Per germline, CDR1 ENHRY and CDR2 SYGVKD. CDR3 length: 17 amino acids. After removal of 4 bases from V and 2 bases from J, the junction contained 10 bases not matched to a gene. The chain's CDR3 is CAISAPDGTGGPYEQYF. The CDR3 DNA reads TGTGCCATCAGTGCCCCCGACGGGACAGGGGGACCCTACGAGCAGTACTTC.

This CDR3 reads CASSLRTGSHGYTF. The CDR3 coding sequence is TGTGCCAGCAGTCTTCGGACAGGGAGCCATGGCTACACCTTC. The gene calls are TRBV12-3 or TRBV12-4 and TRBJ1-2; 8 positions match TRBD1. This CDR3 comprises 14 residues. V trimming: 5 bases; J trimming: 6 bases; junction bases outside the gene matches: 8.

This clonotype was seen ten or more times. This sequence joins TRBV25-1 and TRBJ1-2; D unclear. Germline V lookup: CDR1 MGHDK, CDR2 SYGVNS. CDR3 size: 12 residues. Trimming removed 6 bases from V and 4 bases from J, with 9 bases in between. This CDR3 is CASSLSPYGYTF. CDR3 coding DNA: TGTGCCAGCAGCCTATCCCCCTATGGCTACACCTTC.

This clonotype has at least ten counts. This sequence joins TRBV12-3 or TRBV12-4 and TRBJ1-6, with 9 bases that match TRBD1. CDR3 length: 15 amino acids. V lost 6 bases to trimming and J lost 5 bases; unmatched junction nucleotides: 5. The chain's CDR3 is CASRGQGGHNSPLHF. DNA for the CDR3: TGTGCCAGCAGGGGACAGGGAGGGCATAATTCACCCCTCCACTTT.

Many counts were recorded for this clonotype. The rearrangement uses TRBV12-3 or TRBV12-4 and TRBJ1-5, with D hard to call. CDR3 length: 13 amino acids. Between the trimmed V and J ends, which lost 2 bases and 4 bases, there was a span of 6 bases. This chain's CDR3 is CASSLSENQPQHF. The CDR3 DNA follows: TGTGCCAGCAGTTTATCGGAGAATCAGCCCCAGCATTTT.

This clonotype has more than one count but fewer than ten. The CDR3 region has the DNA TGCGCCAGCAGCTGGATCGACAGCGGGGAGCTGTTTTTT. Its translation is CASSWIDSGELFF. The chain couples TRBV5-1 to TRBJ2-2, with D possibly TRBD1 on 5 matching bases. Between the trimmed V and J ends, which lost 3 bases and 7 bases, there was a span of 10 bases. Germline V CDR1 and CDR2: SGHRS, YFSETQ. There are 13 residues in the CDR3.

At least ten counts were recorded for this clonotype. The chain recombines TRBV12-3 or TRBV12-4 with TRBJ2-7, with TRBD1 matching over 8 bases. V lost 3 bases to trimming and J lost 8 bases; unmatched junction nucleotides: 6. The length of the CDR3 is 13 residues. CDR3 residues: CASSFIQGAKQYV. The CDR3 coding sequence is TGTGCCAGCAGTTTCATTCAGGGGGCAAAGCAGTACGTC.

This clonotype was counted many times. The CDR3 DNA reads as TGTGCCAGCACCACATGGCCCGGGGAGCTGTTTTTT. It is translated as CASTTWPGELFF. The genes are TRBV6-5 and TRBJ2-2; the D is unclear. The length of the CDR3 is 12 residues. With 7 bases removed from V and 6 bases from J, the gap between germline ends came to 9 bases. Germline CDR1 reads MNHEY; CDR2 reads SVGAGI.

This clonotype was seen ten or more times. The chain recombines TRBV20-1 with TRBJ1-5; D ambiguous. Germline lookup yields CDR1 DFQATT and CDR2 SNEGSKA (reference sequence). Trimming removed 1 base at V and 6 bases at J, with 7 bases between. The CDR3 length is 12 residues. CDR3 loop: CSARVNGQPQHF. The CDR3 DNA sequence: TGCAGTGCTAGAGTTAACGGTCAGCCCCAGCATTTT.

The sample holds many counts of this clonotype. This chain connects TRBV12-3 or TRBV12-4 to TRBJ2-5; 9 bases are shared with TRBD2. This CDR3 comprises 13 residues. Trimming removed 6 bases from V and 3 bases from J; junction bases left unmatched: 2. The CDR3 nucleotides read TGTGCCAGCAGGCCTAGCGGGGAAGAGACCCAGTACTTC. As protein: CASRPSGEETQYF.

This clonotype was recorded many times. The chain combines TRBV12-3 or TRBV12-4 with TRBJ2-1, with a possible D match to TRBD1 (6 bases). The CDR3 is 11 residues long. Deletions cut 4 bases from V and 14 bases from J, with 12 bases between. The CDR3 nucleotides are TGTGCCAGCAGTTCCGGGACAACGAAGTTCTTC. Residues: CASSSGTTKFF.

The table lists this clonotype with many counts. The chain employs TRBV2 and TRBJ1-2; D gene ambiguous. V lost 2 bases and J 4 bases, leaving 11 bases between the germline ends. Germline-derived CDR1 and CDR2 are SNHLY and FYNNEI. CDR3 length: 14 residues. The CDR3 spells CASSEQGGIYGYTF. CDR3 nucleotide sequence: TGTGCCAGCAGTGAACAAGGCGGGATCTATGGCTACACCTTC.

At least ten counts were recorded for this clonotype. This chain joins TRBV2 and TRBJ2-1, with D unresolved. Deletions cut 7 bases from V and 10 bases from J, with 5 bases between. The CDR3 is made up of 9 amino acids. Germline loops: CDR1 SNHLY, CDR2 FYNNEI. The CDR3 protein is CASTQEQFF. The CDR3 nucleotides are TGTGCCAGCACCCAGGAGCAGTTCTTC. Drawing the rest from reference TRBV2 and TRBJ2-1, the complete variable domain is EPEVTQTPSHQVTQMGQEVILRCVPISNHLYFYWYRQILGQKVEFLVSFYNNEISEKSEIFDDQFSVERPDGSNFTLKIRSTKLEDSAMYFCASTQEQFFGPGTRLTVL.

This clonotype was counted at least ten times. This chain uses TRBV9 with TRBJ2-3, with D unclear. Trimming pared 4 bases from V and 2 bases from J, leaving 11 bases between. The CDR3 consists of 14 residues. CDR1 SGDLS and CDR2 YYNGEE come from the germline V gene. The CDR3 reads CASSPRPYTDTQYF. The DNA for the CDR3 is TGTGCCAGCAGCCCTCGACCCTACACAGATACGCAGTATTTT.

This clonotype has ten or more counts. The chain links TRBV7-9 to TRBJ1-2; D unresolved. CDR1 is SEHNR, CDR2 FQNEAQ, per germline (reference sequence). V gave up 1 base and J gave up 4 bases, with 13 bases separating them. The CDR3 is made up of 15 amino acids. CDR3 nucleotide sequence: TGTGCCAGCAGCTTAGTAGAGTCCGGAGTCTATGGCTACACCTTC. This encodes CASSLVESGVYGYTF.

This chain uses TRBV4-3 with TRBJ2-5, with a weak D call TRBD1 (5 bases). CDR3 length equals 13 residues. The ends were cut back, 0 bases at V and 3 bases at J, with 5 bases in the middle. Germline assignment: CDR1 LGHNA and CDR2 YSLEER. CDR3 nucleotides: TGCGCCAGCAGCCAAGACAGGGAAGAGACCCAGTACTTC. It yields the protein CASSQDREETQYF.

This clonotype showed up many times. V and J are TRBV4-3 and TRBJ2-7, with TRBD1 matching 7 bases. Germline V lookup: CDR1 LGHNA, CDR2 YSLEER. J gave up 4 bases and V 1 base, and 4 bases lay outside the gene matches. CDR3 length equals 14 residues. CDR3 region: CASSQGAGGYEQYF. The CDR3 DNA sequence: TGCGCCAGCAGCCAAGGGGCAGGGGGATACGAGCAGTACTTC.

The table lists this clonotype with many counts. This sequence joins TRBV9 and TRBJ1-1; D might be TRBD1 (6 bases). The CDR3 loop spans 16 amino acids. Trimming shortened V by 4 bases and J by 3 bases, and 19 bases separated the two germline ends. The germline V gene has CDR1 SGDLS and CDR2 YYNGEE. In DNA form, the CDR3 reads TGTGCCAGCAGCCCCGAAGAGGGGGAATGGGACACTGAAGCTTTCTTT. The encoded protein is CASSPEEGEWDTEAFF. Drawing the rest from reference TRBV9 and TRBJ1-1, the complete variable domain is DSGVTQTPKHLITATGQRVTLRCSPRSGDLSVYWYQQSLDQGLQFLIQYYNGEERAKGNILERFSAQQFPDLHSELNLSSLELGDSALYFCASSPEEGEWDTEAFFGQGTRLTVV.

The table lists this clonotype with many counts. This chain links TRBV3-1 with TRBJ2-3, with TRBD2 matching 10 bases. Germline loops: CDR1 LGHDT, CDR2 YNNKEL (reference sequence). The V gene end was trimmed by 0 bases and the J gene end by 3 bases; junction bases not matched to a gene: 6. The CDR3 consists of 17 residues. The CDR3 region has the DNA TGTGCCAGCAGCCAAGACTCCTGGACTAGCGGAACAGATACGCAGTATTTT. Its translation is CASSQDSWTSGTDTQYF.